This passage covers 18 T cell receptor beta chains from one sample sequenced in a study of shared clonotypes between healthy human individuals. Produced via immunoSEQ multiplex PCR; TCRdb's table is partial and in-frame only. This sample yields a few million clones, of which approximately 92% are seen a single time; over 0.12% belongs to the top ten. What was sequenced was naive CD4+ T cells sorted from blood. Subset meaning: CD45RA+ positively selected. The receptors derive from a man aged 18 to 29 in good health.

The rearrangement links TRBV6-5 to TRBJ1-1; D uncertain. V lost 1 base to trimming and J lost 2 bases, with 8 bases between them. The germline gives CDR1 MNHEY, CDR2 SVGAGI. The CDR3 has 14 residues. The CDR3, as DNA: TGTGCCAGCAGTTACTATGGAGAAAACACTGAAGCTTTCTTT. Protein sequence: CASSYYGENTEAFF.

This chain connects TRBV19 to TRBJ1-5; 8 bases line up with TRBD1. CDR1 LNHDA and CDR2 SQIVND come from the germline V gene (reference sequence). V lost 3 bases, J lost 3 bases, and 4 bases stayed unmatched. The CDR3 spans 15 residues. The CDR3 coding sequence is TGTGCCAGTAGTATGGCACAGGGGGACAATCAGCCCCAGCATTTT. This encodes CASSMAQGDNQPQHF.

With respect to this clone: In the same sample, other DNA sequences code for this CDR3. The chain combines TRBV7-9 with TRBJ1-4; maybe TRBD1 (6 bases). V shed 2 bases and J shed 5 bases, with 9 bases lying between them. Germline lookup yields CDR1 SEHNR and CDR2 FQNEAQ (reference sequence). The CDR3 runs to 14 residues. The CDR3 coding sequence is TGTGCCAGCAGCTTATTAGGGGGGAATGAAAAACTGTTTTTT. It yields the protein CASSLLGGNEKLFF.

V is TRBV6-1 and J is TRBJ1-5, with 9 bases that match TRBD1. The CDR3 totals 13 residues. Germline trimming cut 6 bases from V and 5 bases from J; bases unmatched to any gene: 2. From germline, CDR1 is MNHNS and CDR2 SASEGT. CDR3 region: CASRTGGDQPQHF. CDR3 nucleotide sequence: TGTGCCAGCAGGACAGGGGGGGATCAGCCCCAGCATTTT.

The chain couples TRBV5-3 to TRBJ1-2; D possibly corresponds to TRBD1 (5 bases). TRBV5-3 is assigned to the ORF class and has an uncertain function. The CDR3 spans 17 residues. V was cut by 2 bases and J by 5 bases, with 22 bases left in between. CDR3 in amino acids: CARSFKNRDGPFYGYTF. The CDR3, as DNA: TGTGCCAGAAGCTTTAAAAACCGGGACGGACCATTTTATGGCTACACCTTC.

V gene TRBV13 combines with J gene TRBJ2-5; D not resolved. The J call may be faulty, since TRBJ2-7 better matches the DNA end. In germline, CDR1 is PRHDT, CDR2 FYEKMQ (reference sequence). The CDR3 sequence is 12 residues long. The CDR3 reads CASSPGSYEQYF. In DNA form, the CDR3 reads TGTGCCAGCAGCCCCGGTAGCTACGAGCAGTACTTC.

The chain joins TRBV19 to TRBJ2-7, with 7 bases matching TRBD1. The CDR3 has 15 amino acids. From germline, CDR1 is LNHDA and CDR2 SQIVND (reference sequence). V was pared by 4 bases and J by 2 bases, with 8 bases of the junction left unmatched. CDR3 DNA: TGTGCCAGTAGTACCTCAGGACAGGCACCCTACGAGCAGTACTTC. Its protein is CASSTSGQAPYEQYF.

This clone is a singleton in its sample. J is TRBJ1-5 and V is TRBV6-6; the D is unclear. This CDR3 has 14 amino acids. Trimming removed 3 bases from V and 5 bases from J, with 11 bases in between. Per germline, CDR1 MNHNY and CDR2 SVGAGI (reference sequence). CDR3 sequence reads: CASSYMERDQPQHF. CDR3 sequence (DNA): TGTGCCAGCAGTTATATGGAGCGCGATCAGCCCCAGCATTTT.

The chain couples TRBV9 to TRBJ2-7, with D perhaps matching TRBD2 (6 bases). The CDR3 is 11 residues long. V dropped 4 bases and J dropped 7 bases, with 9 bases sitting between them. The germline V gene encodes CDR1 SGDLS and CDR2 YYNGEE. CDR3 residues: CASSRGGEQYF. CDR3 DNA: TGTGCCAGCAGCCGCGGAGGGGAGCAGTACTTC.

This chain uses TRBV9 with TRBJ2-5; D gene unclear. CDR1 is SGDLS and CDR2 is YYNGEE in the germline V gene. The CDR3 is made up of 14 amino acids. V lost 2 bases and J 5 bases, leaving 13 bases between the germline ends. CDR3 bases: TGTGCCAGCAGCGTGACTCCAGGCAGGGAGACCCAGTACTTC. It codes for CASSVTPGRETQYF.

The chain has TRBV5-4 and TRBJ2-2; D possibly corresponds to TRBD2 (5 bases). This CDR3 comprises 15 residues. The V end was cut by 4 bases, the J end by 2 bases, with 12 bases between. Germline V lookup: CDR1 SGHNT, CDR2 YYREEE (reference sequence). The DNA of the CDR3 is TGTGCCAGCAGCAGCGGCCCTACTAACACCGGGGAGCTGTTTTTT. Encoded protein: CASSSGPTNTGELFF.

CDR3: CASRATGSTNEKLFF. The CDR3 bases are TGTGCCAGCAGAGCGACGGGGTCAACTAATGAAAAACTGTTTTTT. V usage is TRBV28 and J usage is TRBJ1-4; D is ambiguous. Trimming shortened V by 6 bases and J by 0 bases, and 11 bases separated the two germline ends. The length of the CDR3 is 15 residues. Germline V gene lookup returns CDR1 MDHEN and CDR2 SYDVKM.

The V gene is TRBV30, the J gene TRBJ2-1; D ambiguous. The germline V gene encodes CDR1 GTSNPN and CDR2 SVGIG (reference sequence). Trimming pared 3 bases from V and 2 bases from J, leaving 17 bases between. The CDR3 spans 16 residues. Here the CDR3 DNA reads TGTGCCTGGAGCCTCCGGACGGTTTTCACCTACAATGAGCAGTTCTTC. It specifies CAWSLRTVFTYNEQFF.

The chain carries TRBV5-6 and TRBJ1-6; 9 bases align to TRBD1. The V gene's germline CDR1 is SGHDT and CDR2 YYEEEE. The J segment lost 10 bases and the V segment lost 4 bases, leaving 3 bases of the junction unmatched. The CDR3 is 13 amino acids. The CDR3, as DNA: TGTGCCAGCAGCCGGGACAGGGACTCACCCCTCCACTTT. Residues: CASSRDRDSPLHF. Complete variable domain (other parts from reference TRBV5-6 and TRBJ1-6): DAGVTQSPTHLIKTRGQQVTLRCSPKSGHDTVSWYQQALGQGPQFIFQYYEEEERQRGNFPDRFSGHQFPNYSSELNVNALLLGDSALYLCASSRDRDSPLHFGNGTRLTVT.

This rearrangement joins TRBV5-4 to TRBJ2-5; 11 bases fit TRBD2. The CDR3 has 15 amino acids. V lost 4 bases to trimming and J lost 4 bases; unmatched junction nucleotides: 6. Looked up from germline, CDR1 is SGHNT and CDR2 is YYREEE (reference sequence). CDR3: CASSSGSGRGETQYF. Here the CDR3 DNA reads TGTGCCAGCAGCAGCGGTAGCGGGAGGGGAGAGACCCAGTACTTC.

In this sample, this clone turned up once. The chain couples TRBV6-5 to TRBJ2-4, with TRBD2 matching over 7 bases. CDR1 is MNHEY, CDR2 SVGAGI, per germline. V trimming: 6 bases; J trimming: 6 bases; junction bases outside the gene matches: 5. The CDR3 is 13 residues long. The CDR3 reads CASSQAGINIQYF. In nucleotides, the CDR3 is TGTGCCAGCAGCCAAGCGGGGATAAACATTCAGTACTTC.

The chain is built from TRBV18 and TRBJ1-1, with D tentatively TRBD1 (5 bases). The V end was cut by 4 bases, the J end by 0 bases, with 9 bases between. CDR1 and CDR2 (germline): KGHSH, LQKENI. The CDR3 runs 14 residues. The CDR3 loop is CASSRGPLNTEAFF. DNA of the CDR3: TGTGCCAGCTCACGGGGACCTCTGAACACTGAAGCTTTCTTT. Variable domain in full (rest from reference TRBV18 and TRBJ1-1): NAGVMQNPRHLVRRRGQEARLRCSPMKGHSHVYWYRQLPEEGLKFMVYLQKENIIDESGMPKERFSAEFPKEGPSILRIQQVVRGDSAAYFCASSRGPLNTEAFFGQGTRLTVV.

The gene calls are TRBV28 and TRBJ1-5, with a tentative D call TRBD1 (5 bases). Germline V gene data show CDR1 as MDHEN and CDR2 as SYDVKM. CDR3 size: 15 residues. Trimming took 7 bases from V and 4 from J, leaving 17 bases between them. CDR3 sequence (DNA): TGTGCCAGCATCACGGACACCCTAGGAAATCAGCCCCAGCATTTT. It codes for CASITDTLGNQPQHF.